The rows below give T cell receptor beta chains drawn from one sample of a study of regulatory dendritic cells for organ transplantation. Produced via immunoSEQ multiplex PCR; TCRdb's table is partial and in-frame only. The top ten hold over 0.1% of the sample, which has fewer than 40,000 clones, under 95% seen once. Sample: naive CD8+ T cells from blood. Receptors originate from a human donor in good health. Each CDR3 is given with its conserved first and last residue. The size of a clone is reported for some rows only, either as once, few or many, or as a class for expanded clones.

V,size,length,J,CDR3
TRBV7-2,.,17,TRBJ2-1,CASSLYRRSIAYNEQFF
TRBV7-8,.,18,TRBJ2-1,CASSLAFPAPSSYNEQFF
TRBV10-2,.,13,TRBJ1-1,CASSPGFRTEAFF
TRBV4-3,.,14,TRBJ2-2,CASSYRGLTGELFF
TRBV7-7,once,15,TRBJ2-1,CASAASGSGMVEQFF
TRBV29-1,.,12,TRBJ2-1,CSVRRSYNEQFF
TRBV28,.,15,TRBJ2-5,CASLTLRLGKETQYF
TRBV27,once,13,TRBJ2-6,CASRGSGANVLTF
TRBV4-1,.,14,TRBJ1-2,CASSPPGQGGGYTF
TRBV7-9,.,10,TRBJ1-3,CASSLRETEF
TRBV9,.,12,TRBJ1-1,CASSVGGGPAFF
TRBV27,.,14,TRBJ2-2,CASSLSSLPGELFF
TRBV7-9,.,13,TRBJ2-5,CASSFRLMETQYF
TRBV9,.,15,TRBJ2-7,CASSVAWSKVDEQYF
TRBV11-2,.,11,TRBJ1-1,CASSLNTEAFF
TRBV13,.,16,TRBJ2-3,CASSWTTGGDTDTQYF
TRBV2,.,12,TRBJ2-7,CATRTGHYEQYF
TRBV7-9,.,16,TRBJ2-3,CASSPTSGSYTDTQYF
TRBV7-2,.,17,TRBJ1-2,CASSSGTFETLNYGYTF
TRBV6-4,.,15,TRBJ2-2,CASSDGGLSMRELFF
TRBV11-2,.,16,TRBJ1-4,CASSLLGPGRNEKLFF
TRBV7-9,.,11,TRBJ2-7,CASSFGGEQYF
TRBV28,.,17,TRBJ2-5,CASLDAAGAGFVETQYF
TRBV19,.,16,TRBJ1-2,CASSNSFGTGTYGYTF
TRBV11-1,.,13,TRBJ2-7,CASSSGQGGEQYF
TRBV6-5,once,15,TRBJ1-4,CASSYSGDGNEKLFF
TRBV13,.,12,TRBJ1-2,CASSWGEDGYTF
TRBV28,.,20,TRBJ1-6,CASNLAPGTGSHSYNSPLHF
TRBV30,.,13,TRBJ2-7,CAWSEDRGYEQYF
TRBV29-1,.,13,TRBJ2-7,CSVEVPQDYEQYF
TRBV27,.,13,TRBJ2-5,CASSPSEAETQYF
TRBV13,.,13,TRBJ1-1,CASSFPGSTEAFF
TRBV9,.,15,TRBJ2-5,CASSVAGNFQETQYF
TRBV14,.,13,TRBJ2-5,CASSAPSQETQYF
TRBV28,.,15,TRBJ2-7,CASSFGTGDSYEQYF
TRBV19,.,12,TRBJ2-7,CASSIPPYEQYF
TRBV2,.,14,TRBJ2-1,CASSVGQGLNEQFF
TRBV13,.,14,TRBJ1-2,CASSSLGGSYGYTF
TRBV28,.,15,TRBJ2-7,CASSYGQGAPYEQYF
TRBV20-1,once,10,TRBJ1-4,CSAKKGELFF
TRBV9,.,17,TRBJ2-1,CASSVRSGTGKYNEQFF
TRBV5-4,.,12,TRBJ2-1,CASSLDPLGEFF
TRBV6-6,.,14,TRBJ2-1,CASSYDGTGNEQFF
TRBV11-2,.,16,TRBJ1-1,CASSSVISRGGTEAFF
TRBV27,.,13,TRBJ1-1,CASSFPGRTEAFF
TRBV27,.,15,TRBJ2-7,CASSAIRGGSYEQYF
TRBV5-3,.,15,TRBJ2-3,CARSSWATSTDTQYF
TRBV11-3,.,13,TRBJ1-1,CASSLGSGTEAFF